These 21 T cell receptor beta chains originate from one sample sequenced in a study of cytomegalovirus exposure and HLA in healthy donors. Sequencing used immunoSEQ multiplex PCR; TCRdb keeps in-frame clones, though not all of them. The data contain roughly 220,000 clones, around 80% of them singletons. The sequenced sample was PBMCs. Receptors were obtained from a woman aged 25-40 years in good health and CMV-seropositive.

The chain employs TRBV7-2 and TRBJ1-5; 7 nucleotides align to TRBD1. The V gene's germline CDR1 is SGHTA and CDR2 FQGNSA. The CDR3 covers 14 residues. The V and J ends lost 3 bases and 7 bases, in that order; junction bases with no gene match: 6. The CDR3 DNA follows: TGTGCCAGCAGCTTGACAGGGTTCCGCCAGCCCCAGCATTTT. Encoded protein: CASSLTGFRQPQHF.

The rearrangement links TRBV7-8 to TRBJ2-3; 10 bases are shared with TRBD2. V lost 4 bases, J lost 2 bases, and 6 bases stayed unmatched. Germline V CDR1 and CDR2: SGHVS, FQNEAQ. This CDR3 is built from 16 residues. In DNA, the CDR3 is TGTGCCAGCAGCTCTGGGGGACTAGCGAACACAGATACGCAGTATTTT. This encodes CASSSGGLANTDTQYF.

The V and J genes are TRBV5-4 and TRBJ2-7, with TRBD2 matching 7 bases. The trim removed 1 base at V and 1 base at J, leaving 5 bases unmatched. This CDR3 has 15 residues. Germline loops: CDR1 SGHNT, CDR2 YYREEE (reference sequence). For the CDR3, the DNA is TGTGCCAGCAGCTTGCCGGGGGGAACGTCCTACGAGCAGTACTTC. Translating gives CASSLPGGTSYEQYF.

V and J are TRBV2 and TRBJ2-3; no firm D call. This CDR3 comprises 13 residues. Deletions cut 7 bases from V and 0 bases from J, with 8 bases between. CDR1 SNHLY and CDR2 FYNNEI come from the germline V gene. This CDR3 reads CASIGSSTDTQYF. The CDR3 nucleotides read TGTGCCAGCATAGGCTCCAGCACAGATACGCAGTATTTT.

This clone was seen a few times. The chain carries TRBV18 and TRBJ1-2, with 9 nucleotides matching TRBD1. In germline, CDR1 is KGHSH, CDR2 LQKENI. CDR3 length equals 14 residues. Trimming at V came to 2 bases and at J to 8 bases, leaving 6 bases not matched to a gene. The CDR3 coding sequence is TGTGCCAGCTCACCAGAGGGACAGGGCCTCGGCTACACCTTC. This gives the protein CASSPEGQGLGYTF.

The chain uses TRBV29-1 and TRBJ2-7; 10 nucleotides line up with TRBD2. Trimming at V came to 7 bases and at J to 3 bases, leaving 18 bases not matched to a gene. This CDR3 region has 17 residues. CDR1 is SQVTM, CDR2 ANQGSEA, per germline. The CDR3 sequence: CSALWGASGSFVYEQYF. The CDR3 DNA sequence: TGCAGCGCACTCTGGGGGGCTAGCGGGAGTTTTGTCTACGAGCAGTACTTC.

The V call is TRBV6-1, the J call TRBJ2-7, with D perhaps TRBD2 (6 bases). Trimming shortened V by 6 bases and J by 3 bases, and 15 bases separated the two germline ends. Germline V CDR1 and CDR2: MNHNS, SASEGT. The CDR3 runs 14 residues. For the CDR3, the DNA is TGTGCCAGCAGGGACTACTTATTAAACTACGAGCAGTACTTC. Protein: CASRDYLLNYEQYF.

This chain uses TRBV29-1 with TRBJ1-2; D perhaps matches TRBD1 (6 bases). CDR3 length equals 12 residues. CDR1 is SQVTM and CDR2 is ANQGSEA in the germline V gene. V was pared by 6 bases and J by 8 bases, with 16 bases between. Written as DNA, the CDR3 is TGCAGCGTCGCCGGGGGGCCTCTCGGCTACACCTTC. It encodes CSVAGGPLGYTF.

The chain employs TRBV30 and TRBJ2-2, with D possibly matching TRBD1 (5 bases). The CDR3 runs to 14 residues. The germline V gene has CDR1 GTSNPN and CDR2 SVGIG (reference sequence). Deletions cut 2 bases from V and 4 bases from J, with 11 bases between. The CDR3 bases are TGTGCCTGGAGTATTTCCAGGGCCACCGGGGAGCTGTTTTTT. Translation gives CAWSISRATGELFF. The full variable domain, rest sourced from reference TRBV30 and TRBJ2-2, is SQTIHQWPATLVQPVGSPLSLECTVEGTSNPNLYWYRQAAGRGLQLLFYSVGIGQISSEVPQNLSASRPQDRQFILSSKKLLLSDSGFYLCAWSISRATGELFFGEGSRLTVL.

The genes are TRBV14 and TRBJ2-7, with D perhaps TRBD1 (6 bases). This CDR3 region has 14 residues. The V gene lost 0 bases and the J gene lost 7 bases, with 13 bases spanning the gap. CDR1 is SGHDN and CDR2 is FVKESK in the germline V gene. CDR3 protein: CASSQDWTVIEQYF. The CDR3 DNA reads as TGTGCCAGCAGCCAAGATTGGACAGTTATTGAGCAGTACTTC.

The chain recombines TRBV27 with TRBJ1-1; no definite D call. CDR1 is MNHEY, CDR2 SMNVEV, per germline (reference sequence). Trimming left V 6 bases short and J 1 base short, with 9 bases between. CDR3 length: 13 amino acids. The CDR3 DNA reads as TGTGCCAGCAGGTCGGCAGGGAACACTGAAGCTTTCTTT. Its protein is CASRSAGNTEAFF.

The chain employs TRBV11-1 and TRBJ2-7; D may correspond to TRBD1 or TRBD2 (5 bases each). The CDR3 loop spans 14 amino acids. Deletions cut 5 bases from V and 1 base from J, with 12 bases between. Germline values: CDR1 SGHAT, CDR2 FQDESV (reference sequence). CDR3 sequence: CASSVPGPSYEQYF. The CDR3, as DNA: TGTGCCAGCAGCGTCCCGGGACCGTCCTACGAGCAGTACTTC.

This clone was picked up many times. This chain links TRBV6-4 with TRBJ1-1; no definite D call. Germline values: CDR1 MRHNA, CDR2 SNTAGT. V shed 10 bases and J shed 1 base, with 16 bases lying between them. The CDR3 is 14 amino acids. CDR3: CATKISTENTEAFF. In DNA form, the CDR3 reads TGTGCCACCAAGATTAGTACAGAGAACACTGAAGCTTTCTTT.

The chain has TRBV27 and TRBJ2-6; 9 bases agree with TRBD1. The length of the CDR3 is 17 residues. V trimming: 6 bases; J trimming: 2 bases; junction bases outside the gene matches: 8. The germline gives CDR1 MNHEY, CDR2 SMNVEV (reference sequence). CDR3 sequence reads: CASRTGGYLAGANVLTF. The DNA for the CDR3 is TGTGCCAGCAGAACAGGGGGCTACTTAGCTGGGGCCAACGTCCTGACTTTC.

As DNA, the CDR3 is TGCGCCAGCAGCACCGAGGACGGAAGCAATCAGCCCCAGCATTTT. It is translated as CASSTEDGSNQPQHF. The V call is TRBV4-1, the J call TRBJ1-5; D gene uncertain. Germline assignment: CDR1 MGHRA and CDR2 YSYEKL. This CDR3 is built from 15 residues. Trimming took 5 bases from V and 1 from J, leaving 12 bases between them.

The rearrangement links TRBV5-1 to TRBJ2-3; 9 bases fit TRBD2. From germline, CDR1 is SGHRS and CDR2 YFSETQ. The CDR3 contains 16 residues. The V and J ends lost 3 bases and 0 bases, in that order; junction bases with no gene match: 5. The DNA of the CDR3 is TGCGCCAGCAGCTCGACTAGCGGACTAAGCACAGATACGCAGTATTTT. Its translation: CASSSTSGLSTDTQYF. Full variable domain (missing parts from reference TRBV5-1 and TRBJ2-3): KAGVTQTPRYLIKTRGQQVTLSCSPISGHRSVSWYQQTPGQGLQFLFEYFSETQRNKGNFPGRFSGRQFSNSRSEMNVSTLELGDSALYLCASSSTSGLSTDTQYFGPGTRLTVL.

The chain couples TRBV7-6 to TRBJ1-5; D is perhaps TRBD1 (5 bases). Germline CDR1 is SGHVS and CDR2 is FNYEAQ. CDR3 length: 15 amino acids. Trimming pared 2 bases from V and 1 base from J, leaving 9 bases between. The CDR3 loop reads CASSLKGRSNQPQHF. The CDR3 coding sequence is TGTGCCAGCAGCTTAAAGGGGCGAAGCAATCAGCCCCAGCATTTT.

The gene calls are TRBV6-5 and TRBJ1-2; D is ambiguous. With 1 base removed from V and 4 bases from J, the gap between germline ends came to 7 bases. CDR3 length: 13 amino acids. Germline lookup yields CDR1 MNHEY and CDR2 SVGAGI. CDR3 coding DNA: TGTGCCAGCAGTTACTTCAGCTCCTATGGCTACACCTTC. Amino acids: CASSYFSSYGYTF.

The chain uses TRBV27 and TRBJ2-1; TRBD2 might be the D (7 bases). This CDR3 is built from 15 residues. The germline V gene encodes CDR1 MNHEY and CDR2 SMNVEV (reference sequence). Trimming stripped 4 bases from V and 1 base from J, with 11 bases between. CDR3: CASSYSGTSYNEQFF. The CDR3 DNA follows: TGTGCCAGCAGTTACAGCGGGACATCCTACAATGAGCAGTTCTTC.

This clone was counted once. The rearrangement joins TRBV18 to TRBJ1-2, with TRBD1 matching 8 bases. The CDR3 is made up of 13 amino acids. CDR1 and CDR2 (germline): KGHSH, LQKENI. After removal of 6 bases from V and 6 bases from J, the junction contained 6 bases not matched to a gene. DNA for the CDR3: TGTGCCAGCTCCAACCTACAGGGGGATGGCTACACCTTC. Protein product: CASSNLQGDGYTF.

The chain is built from TRBV6-5 and TRBJ1-1; no reliable D call. CDR1 is MNHEY and CDR2 is SVGAGI in the germline V gene. There are 13 residues in the CDR3. Trimming took off 5 bases at V and 3 bases at J, with 10 bases between the two ends. Written as DNA, the CDR3 is TGTGCCAGCAGTCCACCCGACTACACTGAAGCTTTCTTT. Protein: CASSPPDYTEAFF.